The next 22 T cell receptor beta chains were all read from a single sample in a study of blood T cells in healthy people across ages. Combining a sample-barcoded 5' primer with a J-beta primer mix, a second PCR ran for about 6 to 11 cycles. TCRdb reprocessed the 5' RACE reads via MiXCR and lists one record per CDR3 protein. This table has approximately 780,000 distinct CDR3 sequences, approximately 24% appearing once. Separately, the same data were catalogued under a study of T cells of mothers and their children.

Sequencing input: blood. The receptor source for this set is a boy aged 5-17 years in good health.

This clonotype was counted a few times. This sequence joins TRBV4-1 and TRBJ2-7, with 8 bases identical to TRBD2. Trimming removed 1 base from V and 4 bases from J; junction bases left unmatched: 3. Germline CDR1 reads MGHRA; CDR2 reads YSYEKL. The CDR3 loop spans 14 amino acids. CDR3 protein: CASSQAGGRYEQYF. In DNA, the CDR3 is TGCGCCAGCAGCCAAGCGGGGGGGCGGTACGAGCAGTACTTC.

This clonotype was counted a few times. The chain links TRBV12-3 or TRBV12-4 to TRBJ2-6; tentative D call: TRBD1 (6 bases). The CDR3 loop spans 17 amino acids. Trimming removed 1 base from V and 4 bases from J, with 14 bases in between. CDR3 region: CASSLGLGARGANVLTF. CDR3 nucleotide sequence: TGTGCCAGCAGTTTAGGGCTGGGGGCGAGGGGGGCCAACGTCCTGACTTTC.

The V call is TRBV27, the J call TRBJ2-7; perhaps TRBD1 as D (6 bases). The CDR3 runs 15 residues. V dropped 2 bases and J dropped 5 bases, with 16 bases sitting between them. Per germline, CDR1 MNHEY and CDR2 SMNVEV (reference sequence). The CDR3 loop is CASSLLPRGLHEQYF. The CDR3 nucleotides read TGTGCCAGCAGTTTACTGCCCAGGGGATTGCACGAGCAGTACTTC.

This chain links TRBV7-2 with TRBJ2-1, with a possible D match to TRBD2 (5 bases). The CDR3 spans 15 residues. V lost 5 bases and J 2 bases, leaving 13 bases between the germline ends. CDR1 is SGHTA and CDR2 is FQGNSA in the germline V gene. This chain's CDR3 is CASSPQRNPYNEQFF. CDR3 nucleotides: TGTGCCAGCAGCCCCCAGCGGAACCCCTACAATGAGCAGTTCTTC. Full variable domain (missing parts from reference TRBV7-2 and TRBJ2-1): GAGVSQSPSNKVTEKGKDVELRCDPISGHTALYWYRQSLGQGLEFLIYFQGNSAPDKSGLPSDRFSAERTGGSVSTLTIQRTQQEDSAVYLCASSPQRNPYNEQFFGPGTRLTVL.

The gene calls are TRBV12-3 or TRBV12-4 and TRBJ2-5; unclear D gene. The J call is doubtful: the DNA matches TRBJ2-1 better. The CDR3 is 14 residues long. The CDR3 DNA is TGTGCCAGCAGTTTTCTTCTAGGAAACGGGGAGCAGTTCTTC. This codes for CASSFLLGNGEQFF.

This clonotype was seen many times. This chain links TRBV5-1 with TRBJ2-5; 8 nucleotides match TRBD2. V was pared by 2 bases and J by 2 bases, with 5 bases of the junction left unmatched. Looked up from germline, CDR1 is SGHRS and CDR2 is YFSETQ. This CDR3 region has 15 residues. The DNA for the CDR3 is TGCGCCAGCAGCTTCCCGGGGGGGGAACAAGAGACCCAGTACTTC. This translates into CASSFPGGEQETQYF.

This clonotype was counted only a few times. The junction differs from germline at one of its ends, possibly a read error. J is TRBJ2-7 and V is TRBV7-9, with D maybe TRBD2 (8 bases). CDR3 length: 11 amino acids. Per the germline V gene, CDR1 is SEHNR and CDR2 is FQNEAQ (reference sequence). As DNA, the CDR3 is TGTGCCAGCAGCCCGGACAGGCGGGGGGACTTC. Translated: CASSPDRRGDF.

The genes are TRBV6-1 and TRBJ2-1; 12 bases line up with TRBD1. V lost 7 bases and J lost 8; bases outside the gene matches: 9. The length of the CDR3 is 15 residues. Looked up from germline, CDR1 is MNHNS and CDR2 is SASEGT. The CDR3 bases are TGTGCCAGCACTACCCCGGGACAGGGGGCGCATGAGCAGTTCTTC. This encodes CASTTPGQGAHEQFF.

The rearrangement links TRBV7-2 to TRBJ1-4; tentative D call: TRBD1 (5 bases). This CDR3 is 15 amino acids long. V was shortened by 5 bases and J by 6 bases, with 16 bases between the two germline ends. Germline loops: CDR1 SGHTA, CDR2 FQGNSA. The CDR3 region has the DNA TGTGCCAGCAGCGATATTCAACAGGCACATGAAAAACTGTTTTTT. Translating it yields CASSDIQQAHEKLFF.

This clonotype was seen more than once but under ten times. The chain couples TRBV12-3 or TRBV12-4 to TRBJ1-1; D perhaps matches TRBD1 (5 bases). The length of the CDR3 is 15 residues. V shed 7 bases and J shed 0 bases, with 15 bases lying between them. The CDR3 spells CASTPGGGVNTEAFF. The CDR3 DNA is TGTGCCAGCACTCCCGGAGGAGGGGTGAACACTGAAGCTTTCTTT.

V usage is TRBV29-1 and J usage is TRBJ2-5; 7 nucleotides align to TRBD1. J lost 2 bases, V lost 4 bases, and 1 base had no gene match. Germline V gives CDR1 SQVTM, CDR2 ANQGSEA. CDR3 length equals 12 residues. CDR3 coding DNA: TGCAGCGTTGTGGACAGGCAAGAGACCCAGTACTTC. This translates into CSVVDRQETQYF.

This clonotype was found a few times. The chain carries TRBV7-2 and TRBJ2-7, with D possibly matching TRBD1 (6 bases). The CDR3 length is 13 residues. V was trimmed by 5 bases and J by 7 bases, leaving 15 bases between them. Germline CDR1 is SGHTA and CDR2 is FQGNSA. CDR3 residues: CASSLLGQGEQYF. The CDR3 DNA sequence: TGTGCCAGCAGCCTGCTAGGGCAGGGGGAGCAGTACTTC.

This clonotype was counted a few times. The V and J genes are TRBV12-5 and TRBJ2-5, with D maybe TRBD2 (6 bases). The DNA matches TRBJ2-1 better at its end, which makes the J call doubtful. The CDR3 runs to 16 residues. Germline V CDR1 and CDR2: LGHNT, FRNRAP. The CDR3 DNA reads TGTGCTAGTGGTTTGGTACCCCCGGGGGAGAGAGATGAGCAGTTCTTC. It yields the protein CASGLVPPGERDEQFF.

V gene TRBV4-2 combines with J gene TRBJ2-7; 10 bases line up with TRBD1. CDR1 LGHNA and CDR2 YNFKEQ come from the germline V gene. V was clipped by 4 bases and J by 3 bases; unmatched bases: 12. The CDR3 contains 17 residues. The CDR3 here is CASSPRTGQGTHYEQYF. In DNA, the CDR3 is TGTGCCAGCAGCCCCAGAACGGGACAGGGGACCCACTACGAGCAGTACTTC.

This clonotype was seen a handful of times. This chain connects TRBV29-1 to TRBJ2-5; 12 positions agree with TRBD2. Trimming at V came to 5 bases and at J to 5 bases, leaving 6 bases not matched to a gene. The CDR3 covers 14 residues. Germline-derived CDR1 and CDR2 are SQVTM and ANQGSEA. For the CDR3, the DNA is TGCAGCGTTCGAGGCCTAGCGGGGGGGGAGACCCAGTACTTC. It encodes CSVRGLAGGETQYF.

This clonotype has a handful of counts. CDR3 protein: CASSPPGSPGYEQYF. The CDR3 DNA reads TGTGCCAGCAGCCCCCCGGGGTCGCCGGGGTACGAGCAGTACTTC. The V and J genes are TRBV5-5 and TRBJ2-5; a possible D gene is TRBD2 (5 bases). The J call is uncertain, as TRBJ2-7 better fits the DNA end. The CDR3 length is 15 residues. In germline, CDR1 is SGHKS, CDR2 YYEKEE (reference sequence).

The chain carries TRBV5-1 and TRBJ1-4; 9 nucleotides align to TRBD1. After removal of 4 bases from V and 5 bases from J, the junction contained 9 bases not matched to a gene. CDR1 is SGHRS, CDR2 YFSETQ, per germline. CDR3 size: 16 residues. In nucleotides, the CDR3 is TGCGCCAGCAGCCCCCGGACAGGGGACAGAAATGAAAAACTGTTTTTT. Protein product: CASSPRTGDRNEKLFF.

There are a few counts of this clonotype. The genes are TRBV6-4 and TRBJ2-5; no firm D call. This CDR3 comprises 13 residues. The V gene lost 3 bases and the J gene lost 7 bases, with 12 bases spanning the gap. The V gene's germline CDR1 is MRHNA and CDR2 SNTAGT. CDR3 coding DNA: TGTGCCAGCAGTGAAGGAGATAGAGGGACCCAGTACTTC. It specifies CASSEGDRGTQYF.

The chain combines TRBV6-5 with TRBJ1-1, with D uncertain. Germline V gene sequence: CDR1 MNHEY, CDR2 SVGAGI. This CDR3 has 13 amino acids. V lost 5 bases and J lost 4, with 11 bases in between. CDR3 in amino acids: CASSPPFGTEAFF. CDR3 in DNA: TGTGCCAGCAGTCCCCCGTTTGGCACTGAAGCTTTCTTT.

The genes are TRBV7-9 and TRBJ2-5; 10 bases fit TRBD1. After removal of 6 bases from V and 5 bases from J, the junction contained 9 bases not matched to a gene. The CDR3 totals 15 residues. In germline, CDR1 is SEHNR, CDR2 FQNEAQ (reference sequence). The CDR3 bases are TGTGCCAGCAGTTCGAGGACAGGGGGTACGGAGACCCAGTACTTC. The encoded protein is CASSSRTGGTETQYF. Using reference TRBV7-9 and TRBJ2-5 for the parts outside the CDR3, the full variable domain is DTGVSQNPRHKITKRGQNVTFRCDPISEHNRLYWYRQTLGQGPEFLTYFQNEAQLEKSRLLSDRFSAERPKGSFSTLEIQRTEQGDSAMYLCASSSRTGGTETQYFGPGTRLLVL.

The rearrangement links TRBV5-1 to TRBJ1-6, with 11 nucleotides matching TRBD1. This CDR3 has 16 residues. V lost 6 bases, J lost 8 bases, and 10 bases stayed unmatched. CDR1 and CDR2 (germline): SGHRS, YFSETQ. The CDR3 here is CASTINGQGADSPLHF. The DNA for the CDR3 is TGCGCCAGCACCATAAATGGACAGGGGGCGGATTCACCCCTCCACTTT. The whole variable domain, filled in from reference TRBV5-1 and TRBJ1-6, reads KAGVTQTPRYLIKTRGQQVTLSCSPISGHRSVSWYQQTPGQGLQFLFEYFSETQRNKGNFPGRFSGRQFSNSRSEMNVSTLELGDSALYLCASTINGQGADSPLHFGNGTRLTVT.

This clonotype was seen only a few times. This chain links TRBV6-2 or TRBV6-3 with TRBJ2-7, with unresolved D. CDR1 is MNHEY, CDR2 SVGEGT, per germline. V was shortened by 4 bases and J by 2 bases, with 9 bases between the two germline ends. The length of the CDR3 is 13 residues. The CDR3 DNA follows: TGTGCCAGCAGTTCGCCCCTGACCTACGAGCAGTACTTC. It yields the protein CASSSPLTYEQYF.